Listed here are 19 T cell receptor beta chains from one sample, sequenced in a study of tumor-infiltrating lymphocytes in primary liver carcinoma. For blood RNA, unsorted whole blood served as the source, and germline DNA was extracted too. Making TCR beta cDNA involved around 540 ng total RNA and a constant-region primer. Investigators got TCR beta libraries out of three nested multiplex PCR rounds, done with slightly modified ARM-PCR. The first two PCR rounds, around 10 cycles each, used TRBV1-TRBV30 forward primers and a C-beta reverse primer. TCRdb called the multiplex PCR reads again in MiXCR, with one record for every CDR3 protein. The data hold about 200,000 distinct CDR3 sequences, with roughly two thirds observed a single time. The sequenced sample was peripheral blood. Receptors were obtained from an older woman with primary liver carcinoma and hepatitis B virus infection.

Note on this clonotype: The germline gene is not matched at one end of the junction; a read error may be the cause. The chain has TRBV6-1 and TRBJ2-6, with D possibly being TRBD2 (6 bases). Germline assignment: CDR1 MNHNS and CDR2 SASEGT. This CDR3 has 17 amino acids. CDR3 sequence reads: CASSGGSRGAGTNVLTF. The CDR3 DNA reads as TGTGCCAGCAGTGGGGGCTCGCGGGGCGCTGGGACCAACGTCCTGACTTTC.

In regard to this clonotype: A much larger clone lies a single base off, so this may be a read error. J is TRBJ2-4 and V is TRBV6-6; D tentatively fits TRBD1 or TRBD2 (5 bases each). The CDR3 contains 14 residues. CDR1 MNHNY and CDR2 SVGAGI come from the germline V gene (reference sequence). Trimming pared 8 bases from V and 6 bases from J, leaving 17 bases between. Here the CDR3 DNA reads TGTGCCAGCGCCCCAGGGAGTGCGGTAAACATTCAGTACTTC. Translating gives CASAPGSAVNIQYF.

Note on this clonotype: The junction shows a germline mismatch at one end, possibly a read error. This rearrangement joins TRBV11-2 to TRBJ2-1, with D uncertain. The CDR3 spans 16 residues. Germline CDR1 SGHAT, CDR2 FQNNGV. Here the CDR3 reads CASTLGWHLLGDEQFF. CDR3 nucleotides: TGTGCTAGCACCTTAGGTTGGCACCTGCTGGGCGATGAGCAGTTCTTC. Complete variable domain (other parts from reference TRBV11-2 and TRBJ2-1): EAGVAQSPRYKIIEKRQSVAFWCNPISGHATLYWYQQILGQGPKLLIQFQNNGVVDDSQLPKDRFSAERLKGVDSTLKIQPAKLEDSAVYLCASTLGWHLLGDEQFFGPGTRLTVL.

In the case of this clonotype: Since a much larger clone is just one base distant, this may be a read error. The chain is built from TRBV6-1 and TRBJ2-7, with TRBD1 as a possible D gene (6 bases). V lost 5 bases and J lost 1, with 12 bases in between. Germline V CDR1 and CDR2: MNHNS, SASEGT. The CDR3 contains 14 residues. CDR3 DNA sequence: TGTGCCAGCAGTTTATCGACAGGATCCTACGAGCAGTACTTC. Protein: CASSLSTGSYEQYF.

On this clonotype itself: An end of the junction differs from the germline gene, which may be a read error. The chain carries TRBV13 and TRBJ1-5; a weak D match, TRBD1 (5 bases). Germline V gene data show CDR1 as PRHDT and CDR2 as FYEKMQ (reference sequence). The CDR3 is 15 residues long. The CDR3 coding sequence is TGTGCCAGTAGCTTAGGGGACCATGGGGGTCAGCCCCAGCATTTT. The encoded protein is CASSLGDHGGQPQHF.

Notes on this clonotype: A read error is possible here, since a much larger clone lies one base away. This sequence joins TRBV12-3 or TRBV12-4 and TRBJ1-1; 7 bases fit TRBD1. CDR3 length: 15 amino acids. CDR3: CASSLGDRANTETFF. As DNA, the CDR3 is TGTGCCAGCAGTTTAGGTGACAGGGCAAACACTGAAACTTTCTTT.

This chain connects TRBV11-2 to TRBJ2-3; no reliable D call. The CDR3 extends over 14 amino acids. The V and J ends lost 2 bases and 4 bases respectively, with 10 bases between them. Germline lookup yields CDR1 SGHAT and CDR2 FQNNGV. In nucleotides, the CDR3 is TGTGCCAGCAGCTTATTAGTGGTCTCAGATACGCAGTATTTT. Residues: CASSLLVVSDTQYF.

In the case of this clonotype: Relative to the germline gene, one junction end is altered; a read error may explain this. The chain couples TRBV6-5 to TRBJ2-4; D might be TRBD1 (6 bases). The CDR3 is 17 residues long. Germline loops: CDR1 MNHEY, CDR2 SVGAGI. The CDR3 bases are TGTACCAGCAGTTCCCGTGGACAGACTTCAGCCACAAACATTCAGTACTTC. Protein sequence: CTSSSRGQTSATNIQYF.

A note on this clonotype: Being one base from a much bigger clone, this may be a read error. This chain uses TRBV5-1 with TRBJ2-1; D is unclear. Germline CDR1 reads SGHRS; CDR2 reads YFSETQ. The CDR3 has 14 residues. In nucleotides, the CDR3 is TGCGCCAACAGCTTGGATGCCCTGAACAATGAGCAGTTCTTC. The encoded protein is CANSLDALNNEQFF. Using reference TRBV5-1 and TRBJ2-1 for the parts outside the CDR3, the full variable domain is KAGVTQTPRYLIKTRGQQVTLSCSPISGHRSVSWYQQTPGQGLQFLFEYFSETQRNKGNFPGRFSGRQFSNSRSEMNVSTLELGDSALYLCANSLDALNNEQFFGPGTRLTVL.

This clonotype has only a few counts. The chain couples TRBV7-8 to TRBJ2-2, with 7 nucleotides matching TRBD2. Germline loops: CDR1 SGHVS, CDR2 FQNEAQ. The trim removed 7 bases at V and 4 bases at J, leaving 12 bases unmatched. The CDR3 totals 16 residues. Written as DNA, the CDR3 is TGTGCCAGCAACAAAGTGGGAGGGGCGGGCACCGGGGAGCTGTTTTTT. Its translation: CASNKVGGAGTGELFF.

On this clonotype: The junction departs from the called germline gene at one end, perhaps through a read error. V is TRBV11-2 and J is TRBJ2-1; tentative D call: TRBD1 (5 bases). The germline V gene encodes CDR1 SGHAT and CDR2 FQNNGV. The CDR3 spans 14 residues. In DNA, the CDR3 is TGTGCCAGCAGCTTAGACGCAGGGTTCAATGAGCGGTTCTTC. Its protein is CASSLDAGFNERFF.

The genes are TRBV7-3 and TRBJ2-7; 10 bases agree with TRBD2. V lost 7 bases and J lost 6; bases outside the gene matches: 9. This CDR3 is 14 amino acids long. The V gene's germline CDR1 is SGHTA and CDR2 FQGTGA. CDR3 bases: TGTGCCAGCAACCCCGGGACTAGCGACAGCGAGCAGTACTTC. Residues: CASNPGTSDSEQYF.

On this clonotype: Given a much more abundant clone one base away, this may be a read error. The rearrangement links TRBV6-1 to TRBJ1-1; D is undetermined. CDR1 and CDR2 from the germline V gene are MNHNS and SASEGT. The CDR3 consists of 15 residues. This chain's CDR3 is CASSGTATLNTEVFF. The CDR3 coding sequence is TGTGCCAGCAGTGGGACGGCCACGTTGAACACTGAAGTTTTCTTT.

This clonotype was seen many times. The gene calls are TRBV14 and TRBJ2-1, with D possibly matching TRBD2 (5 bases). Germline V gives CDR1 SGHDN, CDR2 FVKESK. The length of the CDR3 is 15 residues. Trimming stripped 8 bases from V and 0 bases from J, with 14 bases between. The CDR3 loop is CASSTERPSYNEQFF. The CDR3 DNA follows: TGTGCCAGCTCGACCGAGCGGCCCTCCTACAATGAGCAGTTCTTC. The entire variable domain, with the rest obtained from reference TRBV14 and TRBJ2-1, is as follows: EAGVTQFPSHSVIEKGQTVTLRCDPISGHDNLYWYRRVMGKEIKFLLHFVKESKQDESGMPNNRFLAERTGGTYSTLKVQPAELEDSGVYFCASSTERPSYNEQFFGPGTRLTVL.

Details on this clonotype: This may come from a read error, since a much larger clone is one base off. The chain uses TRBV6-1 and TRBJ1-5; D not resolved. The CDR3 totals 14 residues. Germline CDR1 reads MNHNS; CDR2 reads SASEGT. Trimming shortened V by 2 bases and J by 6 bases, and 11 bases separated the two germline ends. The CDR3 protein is CASSETGEFQPQHF. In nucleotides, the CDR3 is TGTGCCAGCAGTGAAACCGGCGAGTTTCAGCCCCAGCATTTT.

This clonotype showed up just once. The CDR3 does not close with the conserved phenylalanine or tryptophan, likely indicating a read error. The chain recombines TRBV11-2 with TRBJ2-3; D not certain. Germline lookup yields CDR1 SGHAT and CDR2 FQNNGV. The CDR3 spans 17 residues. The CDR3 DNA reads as TGTGCCAGCAGCTTAGGGGGATTAACGTACACGTCAGATAAGCAGTATATT. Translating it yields CASSLGGLTYTSDKQYI.

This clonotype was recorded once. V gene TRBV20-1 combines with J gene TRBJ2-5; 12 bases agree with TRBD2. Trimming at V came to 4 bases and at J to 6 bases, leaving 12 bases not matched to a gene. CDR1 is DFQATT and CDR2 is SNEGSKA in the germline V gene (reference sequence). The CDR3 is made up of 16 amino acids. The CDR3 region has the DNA TGCAGTGCTACCCTAGCGGGAGGGCATTCGGGAAAGACCCAGTACTTC. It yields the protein CSATLAGGHSGKTQYF.

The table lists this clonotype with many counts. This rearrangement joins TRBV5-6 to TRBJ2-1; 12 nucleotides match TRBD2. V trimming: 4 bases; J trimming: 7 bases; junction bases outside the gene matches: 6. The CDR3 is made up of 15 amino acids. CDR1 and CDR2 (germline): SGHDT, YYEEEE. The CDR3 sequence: CASSLGTSGWNEQFF. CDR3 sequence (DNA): TGTGCCAGCAGCCTGGGGACTAGCGGGTGGAATGAGCAGTTCTTC.

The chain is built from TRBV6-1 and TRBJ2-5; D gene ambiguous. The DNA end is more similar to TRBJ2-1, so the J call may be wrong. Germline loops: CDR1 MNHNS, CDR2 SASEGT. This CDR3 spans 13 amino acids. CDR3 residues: CASSGYSQEAQFF. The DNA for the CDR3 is TGTGCCAGCAGCGGTTACAGTCAAGAGGCCCAGTTCTTC.